This T cell receptor beta chain was observed in a study of immune evolution from preneoplasia to lung adenocarcinoma. Study conclusions and caveats: From normal lung to invasive adenocarcinoma, top clone frequencies appeared to decrease. Later-stage lesions appeared to have more T cells, more diversity, less clonality.

The CDR3 is 15 residues long. V lost 3 bases and J lost 1, with 9 bases in between. Germline V gene sequence: CDR1 MDHEN, CDR2 SYDVKM. This clone came up once. Its specificity is not known. Two lung cancer pathologists independently confirmed each histologic diagnosis. Libraries were prepared by immunoSEQ multiplex PCR; TCRdb keeps only in-frame clonotypes and omits some of them. The data show 7,000 to 9,000 clones, approximately 79% seen once. The origin of this receptor is a person aged 65-85 years with lung adenocarcinoma. V is TRBV28 and J is TRBJ2-2; no definite D call. The sequenced sample consisted of FFPE adjacent normal lung tissue. CDR3 sequence reads: CASSFATGNTGELFF. The CDR3 nucleotides are TGTGCCAGCAGTTTTGCTACGGGGAACACCGGGGAGCTGTTTTTT.